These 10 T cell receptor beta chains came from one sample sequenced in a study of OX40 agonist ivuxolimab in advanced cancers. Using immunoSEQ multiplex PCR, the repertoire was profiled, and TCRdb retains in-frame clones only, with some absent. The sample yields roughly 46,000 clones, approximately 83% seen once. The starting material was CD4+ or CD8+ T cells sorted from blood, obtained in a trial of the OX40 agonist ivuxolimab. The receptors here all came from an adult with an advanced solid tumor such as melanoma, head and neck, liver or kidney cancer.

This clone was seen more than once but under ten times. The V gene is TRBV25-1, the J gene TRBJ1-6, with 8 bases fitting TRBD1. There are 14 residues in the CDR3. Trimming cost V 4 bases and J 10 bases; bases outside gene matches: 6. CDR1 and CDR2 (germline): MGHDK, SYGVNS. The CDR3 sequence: CASSGAGGMSPLHF. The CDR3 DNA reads TGTGCCAGCAGTGGGGCAGGGGGCATGTCACCCCTCCACTTT.

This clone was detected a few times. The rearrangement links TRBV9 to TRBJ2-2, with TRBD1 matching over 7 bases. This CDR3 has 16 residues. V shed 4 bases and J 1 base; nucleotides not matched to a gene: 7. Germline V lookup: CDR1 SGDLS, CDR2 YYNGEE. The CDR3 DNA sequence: TGTGCCAGCAGCTCCTGGACAGGTGGGAACACCGGGGAGCTGTTTTTT. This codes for CASSSWTGGNTGELFF.

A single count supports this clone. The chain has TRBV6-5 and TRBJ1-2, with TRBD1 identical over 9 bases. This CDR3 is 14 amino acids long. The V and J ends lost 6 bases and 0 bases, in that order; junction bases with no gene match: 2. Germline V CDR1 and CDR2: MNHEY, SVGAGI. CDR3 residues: CASRRQGANYGYTF. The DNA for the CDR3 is TGTGCCAGCAGAAGACAGGGGGCTAACTATGGCTACACCTTC.

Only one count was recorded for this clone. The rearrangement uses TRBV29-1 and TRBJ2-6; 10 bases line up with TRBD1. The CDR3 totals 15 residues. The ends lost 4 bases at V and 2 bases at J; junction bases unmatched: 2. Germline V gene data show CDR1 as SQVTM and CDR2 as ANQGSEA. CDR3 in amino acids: CSVGGTGAGANVLTF. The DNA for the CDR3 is TGCAGCGTTGGAGGGACAGGGGCTGGGGCCAACGTCCTGACTTTC.

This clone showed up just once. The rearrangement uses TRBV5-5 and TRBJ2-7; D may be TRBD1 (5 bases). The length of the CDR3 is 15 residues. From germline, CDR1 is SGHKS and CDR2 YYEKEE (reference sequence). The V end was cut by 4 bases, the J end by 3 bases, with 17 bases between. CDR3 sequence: CASSLGRTPSYEQYF. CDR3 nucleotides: TGTGCCAGCAGCCTCGGCCGGACACCCAGCTACGAGCAGTACTTC.

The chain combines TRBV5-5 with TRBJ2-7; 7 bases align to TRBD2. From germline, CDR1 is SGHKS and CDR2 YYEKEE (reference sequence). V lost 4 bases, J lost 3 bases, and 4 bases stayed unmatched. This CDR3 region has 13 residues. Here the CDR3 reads CASSRGLSYEQYF. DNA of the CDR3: TGTGCCAGCAGCCGGGGACTAAGCTACGAGCAGTACTTC.

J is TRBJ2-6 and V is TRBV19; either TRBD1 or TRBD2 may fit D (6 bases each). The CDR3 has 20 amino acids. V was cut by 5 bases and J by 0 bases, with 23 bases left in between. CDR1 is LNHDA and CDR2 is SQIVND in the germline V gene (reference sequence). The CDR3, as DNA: TGTGCCAGTAGTCGGCGTAGTATGGGGGGCGCAAGCTCTGGGGCCAACGTCCTGACTTTC. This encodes CASSRRSMGGASSGANVLTF.

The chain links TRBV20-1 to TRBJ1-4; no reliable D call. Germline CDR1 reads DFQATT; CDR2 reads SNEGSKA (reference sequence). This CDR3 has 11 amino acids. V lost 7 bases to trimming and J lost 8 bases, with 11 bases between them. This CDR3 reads CSGSNGEKLFF. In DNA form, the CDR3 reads TGCAGTGGGTCCAATGGGGAAAAACTGTTTTTT.

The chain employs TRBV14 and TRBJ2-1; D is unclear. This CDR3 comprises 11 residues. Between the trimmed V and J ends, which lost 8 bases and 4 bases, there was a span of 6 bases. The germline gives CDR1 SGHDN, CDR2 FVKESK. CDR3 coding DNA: TGTGCCAGCGGGCAGTACAATGAGCAGTTCTTC. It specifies CASGQYNEQFF.

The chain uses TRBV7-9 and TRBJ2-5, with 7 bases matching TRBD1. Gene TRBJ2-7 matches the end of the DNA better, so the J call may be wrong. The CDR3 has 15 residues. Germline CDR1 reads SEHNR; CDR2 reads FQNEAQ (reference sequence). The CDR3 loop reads CASSFSQGVTYEQYF. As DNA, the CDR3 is TGTGCCAGCAGCTTTTCGCAGGGGGTAACCTACGAGCAGTACTTC.